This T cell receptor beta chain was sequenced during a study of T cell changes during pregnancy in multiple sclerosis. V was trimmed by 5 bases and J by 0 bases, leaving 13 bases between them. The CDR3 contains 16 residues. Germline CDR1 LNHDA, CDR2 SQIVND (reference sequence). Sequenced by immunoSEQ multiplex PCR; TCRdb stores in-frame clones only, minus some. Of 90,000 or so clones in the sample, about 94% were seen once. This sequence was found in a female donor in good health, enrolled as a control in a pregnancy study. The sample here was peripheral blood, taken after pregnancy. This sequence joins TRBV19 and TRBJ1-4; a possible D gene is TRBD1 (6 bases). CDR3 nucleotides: TGTGCCAGTAGTCTGATTACAGGGACAACTAATGAAAAACTGTTTTTT. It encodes CASSLITGTTNEKLFF.